The table lists the clone carrying this T cell receptor beta chain with a few counts. Its cognate antigen is unknown. The data derive from a study of cytomegalovirus exposure and HLA in healthy donors. Broader study findings: From TCR beta sequences, most subjects' HLA-A and HLA-B alleles were reportedly predicted accurately. No immune exposure information besides CMV serostatus was available.

PCR employed 60 Vbeta and 13 Jbeta primers. Produced via immunoSEQ multiplex PCR; TCRdb's table is partial and in-frame only. The repertoire holds around 180,000 clones, with about four fifths as singletons. Donors had nominal health at sampling but likely had unrecorded immune exposures. Trimming pared 8 bases from V and 0 bases from J, leaving 14 bases between. This CDR3 region has 16 residues. Germline loops: CDR1 MDHEN, CDR2 SYDVKM. The source of this sequence is a boy aged 5-17 years in good health and CMV-seronegative. Sequencing input: PBMCs. The chain couples TRBV28 to TRBJ2-6; perhaps TRBD1 as D (6 bases). CDR3 loop: CASRDILLSGANVLTF. The CDR3 nucleotides read TGTGCCAGCCGGGACATACTACTCTCTGGGGCCAACGTCCTGACTTTC.